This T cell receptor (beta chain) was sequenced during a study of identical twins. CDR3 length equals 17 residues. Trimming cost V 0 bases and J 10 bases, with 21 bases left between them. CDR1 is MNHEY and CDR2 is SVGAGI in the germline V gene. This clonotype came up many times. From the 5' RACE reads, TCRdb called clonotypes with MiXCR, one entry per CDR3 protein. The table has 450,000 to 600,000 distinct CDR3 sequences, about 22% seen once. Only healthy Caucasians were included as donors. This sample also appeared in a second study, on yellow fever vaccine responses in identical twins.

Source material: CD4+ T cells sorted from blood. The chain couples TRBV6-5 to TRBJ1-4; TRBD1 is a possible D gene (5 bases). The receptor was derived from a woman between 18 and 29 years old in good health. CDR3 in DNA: TGTGCCAGCAGTTACTCCTATCCCGACCGGGGCAGAGGAAAACTGTTTTTT. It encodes CASSYSYPDRGRGKLFF.